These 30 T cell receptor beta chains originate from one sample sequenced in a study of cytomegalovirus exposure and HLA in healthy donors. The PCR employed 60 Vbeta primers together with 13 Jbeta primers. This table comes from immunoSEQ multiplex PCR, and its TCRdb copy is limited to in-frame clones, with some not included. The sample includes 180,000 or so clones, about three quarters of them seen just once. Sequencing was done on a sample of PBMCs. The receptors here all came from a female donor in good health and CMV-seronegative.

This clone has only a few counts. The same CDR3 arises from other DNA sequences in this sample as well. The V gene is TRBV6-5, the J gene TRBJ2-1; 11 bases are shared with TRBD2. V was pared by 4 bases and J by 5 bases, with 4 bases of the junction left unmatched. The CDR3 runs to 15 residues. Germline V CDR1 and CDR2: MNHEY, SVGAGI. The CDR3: CASSFLAGGNNEQFF. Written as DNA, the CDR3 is TGTGCCAGCAGTTTCCTAGCGGGAGGAAACAATGAGCAGTTCTTC.

For the CDR3, the DNA is TGTGCCAGCAGTTTAGAGGGACAGGGTTTTCAGTACTTC. Protein product: CASSLEGQGFQYF. This chain links TRBV27 with TRBJ2-4; the match to TRBD1 covers 9 bases. With 2 bases clipped from V and 11 bases from J, the junction kept 4 bases outside the gene matches. This CDR3 comprises 13 residues. CDR1 MNHEY and CDR2 SMNVEV come from the germline V gene (reference sequence).

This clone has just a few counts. CDR3 residues: CASRVGPNYGYTF. For the CDR3, the DNA is TGTGCCAGCCGGGTCGGCCCTAACTATGGCTACACCTTC. The V call is TRBV28, the J call TRBJ1-2; D call uncertain. Germline V CDR1 and CDR2: MDHEN, SYDVKM. This CDR3 is 13 amino acids long. Trimming took 8 bases from V and 0 from J, leaving 10 bases between them.

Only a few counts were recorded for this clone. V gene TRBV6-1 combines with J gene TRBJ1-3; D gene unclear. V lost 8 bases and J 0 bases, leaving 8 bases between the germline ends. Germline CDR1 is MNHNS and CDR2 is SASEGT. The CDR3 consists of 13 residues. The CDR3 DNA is TGTGCCAGCCGACTGTTCTCTGGAAACACCATATATTTT. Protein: CASRLFSGNTIYF.

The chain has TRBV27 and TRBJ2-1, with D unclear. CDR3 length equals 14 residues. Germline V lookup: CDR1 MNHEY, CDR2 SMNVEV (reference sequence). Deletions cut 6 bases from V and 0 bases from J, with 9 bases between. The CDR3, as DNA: TGTGCCAGCAGCTCGGCGGTCTCCTACAATGAGCAGTTCTTC. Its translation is CASSSAVSYNEQFF.

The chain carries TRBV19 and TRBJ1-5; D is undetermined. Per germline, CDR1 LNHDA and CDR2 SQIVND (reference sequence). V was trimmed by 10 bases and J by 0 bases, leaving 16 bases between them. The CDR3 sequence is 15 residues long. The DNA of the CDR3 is TGTGCCACCAGCCCTCAGGCCCATAGCAATCAGCCCCAGCATTTT. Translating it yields CATSPQAHSNQPQHF.

The CDR3 reads CASSADRFNEKLFF. CDR3 bases: TGTGCCAGCAGCGCGGACAGGTTTAATGAAAAACTGTTTTTT. The chain carries TRBV7-2 and TRBJ1-4, with 7 bases aligning to TRBD1. With V trimmed by 5 bases and J by 4 bases, 4 bases remained unmatched. The CDR3 sequence is 14 residues long. The V gene's germline CDR1 is SGHTA and CDR2 FQGNSA.

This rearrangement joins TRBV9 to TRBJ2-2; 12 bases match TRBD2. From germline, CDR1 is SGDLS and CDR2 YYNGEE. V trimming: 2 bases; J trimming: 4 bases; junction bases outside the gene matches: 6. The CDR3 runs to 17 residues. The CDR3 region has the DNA TGTGCCAGCAGCGTCCTAGCGGGGGGGTCTGTCACCGGGGAGCTGTTTTTT. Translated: CASSVLAGGSVTGELFF.

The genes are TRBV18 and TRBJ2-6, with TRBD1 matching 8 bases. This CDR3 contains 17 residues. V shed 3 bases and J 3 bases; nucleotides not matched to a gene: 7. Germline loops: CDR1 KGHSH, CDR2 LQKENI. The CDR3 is CASSPGAGGFGANVLTF. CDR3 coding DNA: TGTGCCAGCTCACCGGGAGCAGGGGGCTTTGGGGCCAACGTCCTGACTTTC.

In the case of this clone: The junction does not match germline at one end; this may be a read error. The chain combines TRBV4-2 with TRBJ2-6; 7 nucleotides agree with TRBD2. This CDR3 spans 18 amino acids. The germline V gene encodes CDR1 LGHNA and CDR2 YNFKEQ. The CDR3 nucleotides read TGTGCCAGCAGCCAAGATCATTGGGGGGGAACTGGGGCCAACGGCCTGACTTTC. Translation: CASSQDHWGGTGANGLTF.

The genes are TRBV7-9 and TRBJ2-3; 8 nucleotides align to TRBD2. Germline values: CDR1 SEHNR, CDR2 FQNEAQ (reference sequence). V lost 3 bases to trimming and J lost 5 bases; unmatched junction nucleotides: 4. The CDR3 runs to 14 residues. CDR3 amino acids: CASSFQRGGDTQYF. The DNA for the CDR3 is TGTGCCAGCAGCTTTCAACGGGGGGGAGATACGCAGTATTTT.

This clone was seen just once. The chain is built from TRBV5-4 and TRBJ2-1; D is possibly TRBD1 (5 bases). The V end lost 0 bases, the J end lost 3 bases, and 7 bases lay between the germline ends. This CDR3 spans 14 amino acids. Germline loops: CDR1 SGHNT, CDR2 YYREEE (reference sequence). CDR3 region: CASSLGQNYNEQFF. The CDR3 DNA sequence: TGTGCCAGCAGCTTGGGACAGAACTACAATGAGCAGTTCTTC.

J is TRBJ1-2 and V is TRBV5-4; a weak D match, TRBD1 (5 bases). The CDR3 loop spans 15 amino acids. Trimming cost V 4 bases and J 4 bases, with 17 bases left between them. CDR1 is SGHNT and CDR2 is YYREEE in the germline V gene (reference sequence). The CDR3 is CASSIPRGVGYGYTF. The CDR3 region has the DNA TGTGCCAGCAGCATCCCGCGGGGGGTAGGCTATGGCTACACCTTC.

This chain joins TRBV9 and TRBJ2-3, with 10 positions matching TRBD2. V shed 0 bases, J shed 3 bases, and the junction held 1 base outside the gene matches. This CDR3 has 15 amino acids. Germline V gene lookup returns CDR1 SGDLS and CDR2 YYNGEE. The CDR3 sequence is CASSVGSGGTDTQYF. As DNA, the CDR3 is TGTGCCAGCAGCGTAGGTAGCGGGGGGACAGATACGCAGTATTTT.

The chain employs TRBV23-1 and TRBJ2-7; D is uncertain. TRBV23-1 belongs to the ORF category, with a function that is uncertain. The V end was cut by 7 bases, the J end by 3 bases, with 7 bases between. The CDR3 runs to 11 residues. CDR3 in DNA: TGCGCCAGCACTCCCTGCTACGAGCAGTACTTC. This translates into CASTPCYEQYF.

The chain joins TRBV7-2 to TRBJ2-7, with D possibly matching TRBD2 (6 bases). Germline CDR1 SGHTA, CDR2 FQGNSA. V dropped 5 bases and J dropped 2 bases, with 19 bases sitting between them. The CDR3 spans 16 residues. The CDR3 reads CASSPEGGIYTYEQYF. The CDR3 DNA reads TGTGCCAGCAGCCCCGAGGGCGGGATTTATACCTACGAGCAGTACTTC.

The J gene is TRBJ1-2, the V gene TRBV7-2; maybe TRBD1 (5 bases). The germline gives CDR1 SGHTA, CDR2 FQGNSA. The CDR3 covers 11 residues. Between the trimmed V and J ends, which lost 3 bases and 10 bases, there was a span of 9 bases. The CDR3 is CASSLDTLYTF. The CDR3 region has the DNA TGTGCCAGCAGCTTGGACACCCTCTACACCTTC.

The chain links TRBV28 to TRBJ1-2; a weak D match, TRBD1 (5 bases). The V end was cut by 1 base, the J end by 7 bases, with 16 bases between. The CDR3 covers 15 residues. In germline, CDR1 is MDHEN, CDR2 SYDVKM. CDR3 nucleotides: TGTGCCAGCAGTTTATCGGATAGACAGTTCGGTGGCTACACCTTC. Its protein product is CASSLSDRQFGGYTF.

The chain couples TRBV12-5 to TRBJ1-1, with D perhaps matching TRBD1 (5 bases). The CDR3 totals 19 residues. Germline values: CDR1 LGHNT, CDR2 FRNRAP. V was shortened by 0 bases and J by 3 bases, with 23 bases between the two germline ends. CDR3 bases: TGTGCTAGTGGTTTGGTCCTAGGGGCAGGGAGGAAAGGCGACACTGAAGCTTTCTTT. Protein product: CASGLVLGAGRKGDTEAFF.

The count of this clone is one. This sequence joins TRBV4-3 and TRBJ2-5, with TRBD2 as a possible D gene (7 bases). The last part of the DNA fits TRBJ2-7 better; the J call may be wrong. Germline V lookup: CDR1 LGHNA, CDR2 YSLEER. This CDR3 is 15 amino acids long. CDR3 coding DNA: TGCGCCAGCAGCCAAGCGGGGGGCCTGATCTACGAGCAGTACTTC. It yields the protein CASSQAGGLIYEQYF.

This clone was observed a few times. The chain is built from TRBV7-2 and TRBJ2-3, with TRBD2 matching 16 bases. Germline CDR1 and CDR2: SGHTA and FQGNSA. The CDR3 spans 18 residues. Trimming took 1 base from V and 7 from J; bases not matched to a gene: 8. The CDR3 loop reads CASSLVGTSGGVMNTQYF. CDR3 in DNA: TGTGCCAGCAGCTTAGTGGGGACTAGCGGGGGGGTAATGAATACGCAGTATTTT.

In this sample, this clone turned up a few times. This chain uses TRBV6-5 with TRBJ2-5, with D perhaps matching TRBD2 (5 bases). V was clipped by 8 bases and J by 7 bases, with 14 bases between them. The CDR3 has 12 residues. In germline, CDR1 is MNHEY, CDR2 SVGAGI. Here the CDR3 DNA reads TGTGCCAGCCTTGACATGGCGGGGACCCAGTACTTC. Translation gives CASLDMAGTQYF.

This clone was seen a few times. Here the CDR3 DNA reads TGTGCCATCAACCAGGGAGGGTCCTACGAGCAGTACTTC. It translates to CAINQGGSYEQYF. The V call is TRBV10-3, the J call TRBJ2-7; TRBD2 agrees at 7 bases. The V and J ends lost 7 bases and 1 base, in that order; junction bases with no gene match: 4. Germline CDR1 and CDR2: ENHRY and SYGVKD. The CDR3 extends over 13 amino acids.

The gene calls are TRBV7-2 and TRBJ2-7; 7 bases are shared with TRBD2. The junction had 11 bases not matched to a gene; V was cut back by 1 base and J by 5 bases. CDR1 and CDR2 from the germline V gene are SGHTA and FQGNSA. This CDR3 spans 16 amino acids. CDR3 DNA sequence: TGTGCCAGCAGCTTAGGGAGCAGGGACTACCGAAACGAGCAGTACTTC. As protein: CASSLGSRDYRNEQYF.

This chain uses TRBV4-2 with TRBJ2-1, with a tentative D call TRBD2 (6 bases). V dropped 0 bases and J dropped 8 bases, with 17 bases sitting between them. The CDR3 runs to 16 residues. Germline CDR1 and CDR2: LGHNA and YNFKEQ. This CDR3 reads CASSQELGGRVYEQFF. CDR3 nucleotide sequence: TGTGCCAGCAGCCAAGAGTTGGGGGGTCGAGTCTATGAGCAGTTCTTC.

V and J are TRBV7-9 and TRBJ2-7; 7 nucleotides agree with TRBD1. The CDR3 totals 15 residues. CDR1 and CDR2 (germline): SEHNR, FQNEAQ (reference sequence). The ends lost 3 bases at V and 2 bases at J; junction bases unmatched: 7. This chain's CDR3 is CASSFRQGVTYEQYF. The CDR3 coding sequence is TGTGCCAGCAGCTTCAGACAGGGTGTAACCTACGAGCAGTACTTC. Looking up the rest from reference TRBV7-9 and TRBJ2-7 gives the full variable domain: DTGVSQNPRHKITKRGQNVTFRCDPISEHNRLYWYRQTLGQGPEFLTYFQNEAQLEKSRLLSDRFSAERPKGSFSTLEIQRTEQGDSAMYLCASSFRQGVTYEQYFGPGTRLTVT.

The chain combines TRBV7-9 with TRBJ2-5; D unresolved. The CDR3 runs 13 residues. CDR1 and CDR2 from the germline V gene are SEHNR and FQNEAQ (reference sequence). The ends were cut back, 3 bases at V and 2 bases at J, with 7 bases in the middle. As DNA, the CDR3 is TGTGCCAGCAGCTTTACAGTACAAGAGACCCAGTACTTC. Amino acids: CASSFTVQETQYF.

CDR3: CASSPTSGGLSTDTQYF. Written as DNA, the CDR3 is TGTGCCAGCAGCCCGACTAGCGGGGGCTTGAGCACAGATACGCAGTATTTT. The rearrangement uses TRBV7-3 and TRBJ2-3; 12 bases map to TRBD2. Germline CDR1 SGHTA, CDR2 FQGTGA. The CDR3 covers 17 residues. After removal of 5 bases from V and 0 bases from J, the junction contained 6 bases not matched to a gene.

CDR3: CASSSRQGLNEQFF. Here the CDR3 DNA reads TGTGCCAGCAGCTCCCGACAGGGGCTAAATGAGCAGTTCTTC. This rearrangement joins TRBV9 to TRBJ2-1; 8 nucleotides line up with TRBD1. This CDR3 is 14 amino acids long. Per the germline V gene, CDR1 is SGDLS and CDR2 is YYNGEE. V lost 4 bases to trimming and J lost 7 bases; unmatched junction nucleotides: 7.

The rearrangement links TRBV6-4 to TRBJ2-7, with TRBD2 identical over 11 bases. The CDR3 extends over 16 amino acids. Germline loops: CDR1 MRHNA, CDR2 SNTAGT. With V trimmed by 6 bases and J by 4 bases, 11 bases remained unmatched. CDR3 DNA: TGTGCCAGCAGCACCCCGACTAGCGGGGTTGCGTACGAGCAGTACTTC. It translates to CASSTPTSGVAYEQYF.